Listed below are T cell receptor beta chains from one sample, sequenced in a study of blood T cells in healthy people across ages. TCRdb reanalysed the 5' RACE reads using MiXCR and keeps one entry per CDR3 protein. Here the sample spans 1.8 million or so distinct CDR3 sequences, about 39% being singletons. The material sequenced was blood. Source of these receptors: a human donor in good health. Each CDR3 is given with its conserved first and last residue. A D gene is named only where the DNA matches it firmly. Clone size is shown for a subset of rows, as once, few, many or a class of expanded clone.

>TRBD2|TRBJ2-3|TRBV5-6|few
CASSQGLAGVADTQYF
TGTGCCAGCAGCCAAGGACTAGCGGGGGTAGCAGATACGCAGTATTTT
>-|TRBJ1-6|TRBV10-3|-
CATNRDVNNSPLHF
TGTGCCACGAACCGGGACGTCAATAATTCACCCCTCCACTTT
>-|TRBJ1-2|TRBV3-1|-
CASSQVGRLNYGYTF
TGTGCCAGCAGCCAAGTTGGCAGGTTAAACTATGGCTACACCTTC
>-|TRBJ2-7|TRBV29-1|many
CSVDMGTYEQYF
TGCAGCGTTGACATGGGCACCTACGAGCAGTACTTC
>-|TRBJ2-5|TRBV13|few
CASGGGGRFVETQYF
TGTGCCAGCGGTGGAGGGGGCAGATTCGTAGAGACCCAGTACTTC
>-|TRBJ1-2|TRBV18|-
CASSPKAGYGYTF
TGTGCCAGCTCACCAAAGGCGGGGTATGGCTACACCTTC
>-|TRBJ2-1|TRBV6-4|-
CASSETDSEGSNEQFF
TGTGCCAGCAGCGAAACCGACAGTGAAGGGTCCAATGAGCAGTTCTTC
>TRBD2|TRBJ2-3|TRBV5-5|-
CASSLLRTSGATSTGTQYF
TGTGCCAGCAGCTTGCTCCGGACTAGCGGGGCGACTAGCACAGGTACGCAGTATTTT
>-|TRBJ2-1|TRBV29-1|few
CSVRAFIEGEQFF
TGCAGCGTTCGGGCTTTCATCGAGGGTGAGCAGTTCTTC
>-|TRBJ1-1|TRBV6-6|few
CASISGGITEAFF
TGTGCCAGCATCTCGGGGGGTATCACTGAAGCTTTCTTT
>TRBD1|TRBJ1-6|TRBV4-3|-
CASSQDLGQAVYNSPLHF
TGCGCCAGCAGCCAAGATCTGGGACAGGCCGTCTATAATTCACCCCTCCACTTT
>-|TRBJ2-6|TRBV11-1|-
CASSFDPDPGANVLTF
TGTGCCAGCAGCTTTGACCCCGACCCTGGGGCCAACGTCCTGACTTTC
>-|TRBJ1-1|TRBV29-1|many
CSGGRGGSGTEAFF
TGCAGCGGAGGGAGGGGAGGCTCGGGAACTGAAGCTTTCTTT
>-|TRBJ1-1|TRBV4-3|-
CASSQDSVGGWGIPEAFF
TGCGCCAGCAGCCAAGATTCGGTTGGGGGCTGGGGAATCCCTGAAGCTTTCTTT
>-|TRBJ2-3|TRBV6-2/TRBV6-3|-
CASKGQVPDTQYF
TGTGCCAGCAAAGGACAAGTCCCAGATACGCAGTATTTT
>-|TRBJ2-3|TRBV4-2|-
CASSQGDPSDTQYF
TGTGCCAGCAGCCAAGGGGACCCCTCAGATACGCAGTATTTT
>-|TRBJ2-1|TRBV13|few
CASSLAGQFQGGEQFF
TGTGCCAGCAGCTTGGCGGGACAGTTTCAGGGGGGTGAGCAGTTCTTC
>-|TRBJ2-1|TRBV10-3|-
CAISGQNEQFF
TGTGCCATCAGTGGACAGAATGAGCAGTTCTTC
>-|TRBJ2-7|TRBV28|-
CASSLYRTLRQYF
TGTGCCAGCAGTTTATATCGGACACTCCGGCAGTACTTC